Listed below are T cell receptor beta chains from one sample, sequenced in a study of blood T cell repertoires in COVID-19. Sequenced by immunoSEQ multiplex PCR; TCRdb stores in-frame clones only, minus some. Among more than 100,000 clones listed, nearly 90% were seen once. The specimen sequenced was peripheral blood. All receptors come from a woman aged 55-75 years with COVID-19, enrolled during active disease. The CDR3 runs from the conserved cysteine through the conserved F or W. D genes are given only for firm matches. A row's size may be missing; if present it is once, few, many or a size class.

V: TRBV10-2
J: TRBJ2-7
size: -
D: TRBD2
DNA: TGCGCCAGCCGACCAGCGGGGGCCTACGAGCAGTACTTC
CDR3: CASRPAGAYEQYF

V: TRBV19
J: TRBJ2-3
size: -
D: TRBD1
DNA: TGTGCCAGTAGGGTCGGCAGGGGGCTCACAGATACGCAGTATTTT
CDR3: CASRVGRGLTDTQYF

V: TRBV19
J: TRBJ1-2
size: -
D: -
DNA: TGTGCCAGTAGTAAGGTCCGGGAGGGGAACTATGGCTACACCTTC
CDR3: CASSKVREGNYGYTF

V: TRBV7-8
J: TRBJ1-5
size: few
D: -
DNA: TGTGCCAGCAGCTCCCAGGGGTGGGGGTCCAATCAGCCCCAGCATTTT
CDR3: CASSSQGWGSNQPQHF

V: TRBV3-1/TRBV3-2
J: TRBJ1-1
size: -
D: -
DNA: TGTGCCAGCAACCCCCAGGGGCGCTCGAACACTGAAGCTTTCTTT
CDR3: CASNPQGRSNTEAFF

V: TRBV7-2
J: TRBJ2-5
size: -
D: TRBD1
DNA: TGTGCCAGCAGCTACAGGGGGCCGGGAGAGACCCAGTACTTC
CDR3: CASSYRGPGETQYF

V: TRBV7-2
J: TRBJ1-6
size: -
D: TRBD1
DNA: TGTGCCAGCAGCTTAGACCTACAGGGGTATAATTCACCCCTCCACTTT
CDR3: CASSLDLQGYNSPLHF

V: TRBV7-3
J: TRBJ1-1
size: -
D: TRBD1
DNA: TGTGCCAGCAGCTTCGGGACAGACAGTAGTGAAGCTTTCTTT
CDR3: CASSFGTDSSEAFF

V: TRBV7-9
J: TRBJ1-2
size: -
D: TRBD1
DNA: TGTGCCAGCAGCTCTATCGGGACAGGGGGATCTAATGGCTACACCTTC
CDR3: CASSSIGTGGSNGYTF

V: TRBV27
J: TRBJ2-5
size: many
D: -
DNA: TGTGCCAGCAGTTACTCCGGTACTCACGGGGAGACCCAGTACTTC
CDR3: CASSYSGTHGETQYF

V: TRBV5-4
J: TRBJ2-7
size: -
D: -
DNA: TGTGCCAGCAGCTTGGGGGGCTCGGCCTACGAGCAGTACTTC
CDR3: CASSLGGSAYEQYF

V: TRBV19
J: TRBJ1-5
size: -
D: -
DNA: TGTGCCAGTAGTATAGTTTCAGGGTACAATCAGCCCCAGCATTTT
CDR3: CASSIVSGYNQPQHF

V: TRBV6-2/TRBV6-3
J: TRBJ2-2
size: -
D: TRBD1
DNA: TGTGCCAGCAGTAGCACAGGGGATAGTACCGGGGAGCTGTTTTTT
CDR3: CASSSTGDSTGELFF

V: TRBV7-2
J: TRBJ2-2
size: once
D: -
DNA: TGTGCCAGCAGCCTCCGACGGGGAAACACCGGGGAGCTGTTTTTT
CDR3: CASSLRRGNTGELFF

V: TRBV7-2
J: TRBJ2-2
size: -
D: -
DNA: TGTGCCAGCAGATTTGGACAGTACACCGGGGAGCTGTTTTTT
CDR3: CASRFGQYTGELFF

V: TRBV6-6
J: TRBJ1-2
size: -
D: -
DNA: TGTGCCAGCAGGATACTTGAGGGATCTCGGGGCTACACCTTC
CDR3: CASRILEGSRGYTF

V: TRBV6-2/TRBV6-3
J: TRBJ1-1
size: -
D: TRBD1
DNA: TGTGCCAGCAGTTTTAATAAGAGAACAGGGGTTGACACTGAAGCTTTCTTT
CDR3: CASSFNKRTGVDTEAFF

V: TRBV5-4
J: TRBJ2-7
size: many
D: -
DNA: TGTGCCAGCAGACGGGACTTAGACGAGCAGTACTTC
CDR3: CASRRDLDEQYF

V: TRBV6-5
J: TRBJ1-3
size: -
D: -
DNA: TGTGCCAGCAGTTACACTAGTCCCGATTCTGGAAACACCATATATTTT
CDR3: CASSYTSPDSGNTIYF

V: TRBV5-5
J: TRBJ2-1
size: once
D: TRBD1
DNA: TGTGCCAGCAGCTTGGTGCAGGGGGCGCTTAATGAGCAGTTCTTC
CDR3: CASSLVQGALNEQFF

V: TRBV6-2/TRBV6-3
J: TRBJ1-6
size: -
D: -
DNA: TGTGCCAGCAGTTACAGCGCACGGGGGTTGGGACCCCTCCACTTT
CDR3: CASSYSARGLGPLHF

V: TRBV18
J: TRBJ1-6
size: -
D: TRBD1
DNA: TGTGCCAGCTCACCAACAGGGGGCGATAATTCACCCCTCCACTTT
CDR3: CASSPTGGDNSPLHF

V: TRBV2
J: TRBJ2-7
size: few
D: TRBD1
DNA: TGTGCCAGCACCCCGCCGGGACAGGGTCTCCTAGGGTCCTACGAGCAGTACTTC
CDR3: CASTPPGQGLLGSYEQYF

V: TRBV23-1
J: TRBJ2-2
size: -
D: -
DNA: TGCGCCAGCAGTCATCACCCCGACAGGTCTCTCGGGGAGCTGTTTTTT
CDR3: CASSHHPDRSLGELFF

V: TRBV7-2
J: TRBJ2-1
size: -
D: -
DNA: TGTGCCAGCAGCCCCCGGGACGGGAGCTCCTACAATGAGCAGTTCTTC
CDR3: CASSPRDGSSYNEQFF

V: TRBV4-2
J: TRBJ1-4
size: -
D: TRBD1
DNA: TGTGCCAGCAGCCACGGACAGGGGCGGGGAGTTGAAAAACTGTTTTTT
CDR3: CASSHGQGRGVEKLFF

V: TRBV6-2/TRBV6-3
J: TRBJ2-7
size: -
D: -
DNA: TGTGCCAGCAGTCGGGGATACGAGCAGTACTTC
CDR3: CASSRGYEQYF